Listed below are T cell receptor beta chains from one sample, sequenced in a study of blood T cell repertoires in COVID-19. The repertoire was sequenced with immunoSEQ multiplex PCR; TCRdb's copy has only in-frame clones and lacks some. The sample holds over 150,000 clones, around 80% seen once. Sequenced input: PBMCs or T cells enriched from blood (not recorded which). Receptors were obtained from a man in his fifties who had recovered from COVID-19. CDR3s include the opening cysteine and the closing phenylalanine or tryptophan. Each record gives: clone size, CDR3 length, V gene, J gene, D gene, CDR3 protein, CDR3 DNA. The D gene is left open where the match is weak. Some rows have no size entry. The others give once, few or many, or a class for an expanded clone.

size: NA; length: 14; V: TRBV6-6; J: TRBJ1-5; D: NA; CDR3: CASSYGQRNQPQHF; DNA: TGTGCCAGCAGTTACGGACAGCGCAATCAGCCCCAGCATTTT
size: NA; length: 15; V: TRBV5-4; J: TRBJ2-7; D: TRBD2; CDR3: CASSFWAGGFEEQYF; DNA: TGTGCCAGCAGCTTCTGGGCCGGGGGGTTCGAGGAGCAGTACTTC
size: NA; length: 15; V: TRBV19; J: TRBJ2-3; D: NA; CDR3: CASSTGDLVTDTQYF; DNA: TGTGCCAGTAGTACGGGGGATTTGGTCACAGATACGCAGTATTTT
size: once; length: 15; V: TRBV11-3; J: TRBJ1-1; D: TRBD1; CDR3: CASPIQGMENTEAFF; DNA: TGTGCCAGCCCTATACAGGGGATGGAGAACACTGAAGCTTTCTTT
size: NA; length: 18; V: TRBV24-1; J: TRBJ2-7; D: NA; CDR3: CATSDFGNFRGHSYEQYF; DNA: TGTGCCACCAGTGATTTTGGCAACTTTCGAGGCCATTCCTACGAGCAGTACTTC
size: NA; length: 15; V: TRBV15; J: TRBJ1-2; D: NA; CDR3: CATSRGTSEDYGYTF; DNA: TGTGCCACCAGCAGGGGGACATCCGAGGACTATGGCTACACCTTC
size: few; length: 12; V: TRBV20-1; J: TRBJ2-2; D: NA; CDR3: CSASGPTGELFF; DNA: TGCAGTGCTAGTGGGCCCACCGGGGAGCTGTTTTTT
size: few; length: 15; V: TRBV30; J: TRBJ1-2; D: TRBD1; CDR3: CAWMGLQGVNYGYTF; DNA: TGTGCCTGGATGGGGCTGCAGGGGGTTAACTATGGCTACACCTTC
size: NA; length: 16; V: TRBV6-1; J: TRBJ1-2; D: NA; CDR3: CASSERWEGHGYGYTF; DNA: TGTGCCAGCAGTGAAAGATGGGAGGGTCATGGGTATGGCTACACCTTC
size: NA; length: 11; V: TRBV20-1; J: TRBJ1-2; D: NA; CDR3: CSAFSFYGYTF; DNA: TGCAGTGCCTTTAGCTTCTATGGCTACACCTTC
size: NA; length: 14; V: TRBV18; J: TRBJ1-5; D: TRBD1; CDR3: CASSPTGRNQPQHF; DNA: TGTGCCAGCTCACCGACAGGGAGGAATCAGCCCCAGCATTTT
size: NA; length: 16; V: TRBV7-6; J: TRBJ2-5; D: NA; CDR3: CASSLVYGGPGETQYF; DNA: TGTGCCAGCAGCTTAGTGTACGGGGGTCCTGGGGAGACCCAGTACTTC
size: NA; length: 15; V: TRBV3-1/TRBV3-2; J: TRBJ2-7; D: NA; CDR3: CASSQDLRGAYEQYF; DNA: TGTGCCAGCAGCCAAGATCTCAGGGGCGCCTACGAGCAGTACTTC
size: NA; length: 16; V: TRBV4-1; J: TRBJ2-1; D: NA; CDR3: CASSQARYAQNNEQFF; DNA: TGCGCCAGCAGCCAGGCTCGATATGCACAAAACAATGAGCAGTTCTTC
size: NA; length: 14; V: TRBV5-5; J: TRBJ1-1; D: TRBD1; CDR3: CASSLGTGGTEAFF; DNA: TGTGCCAGCAGCTTAGGGACAGGGGGGACTGAAGCTTTCTTT
size: NA; length: 16; V: TRBV19; J: TRBJ2-4; D: NA; CDR3: CASTDGGKLAKNIQYF; DNA: TGTGCCAGTACCGATGGGGGGAAACTAGCCAAAAACATTCAGTACTTC
size: NA; length: 16; V: TRBV18; J: TRBJ1-3; D: NA; CDR3: CASSPLDSSSGNTIYF; DNA: TGTGCCAGCTCACCACTCGACTCGAGCTCTGGAAACACCATATATTTT
size: NA; length: 15; V: TRBV5-4; J: TRBJ2-1; D: TRBD1; CDR3: CASSSGQGDYNEQFF; DNA: TGTGCCAGCAGCAGCGGACAGGGGGACTACAATGAGCAGTTCTTC
size: NA; length: 16; V: TRBV5-1; J: TRBJ2-3; D: NA; CDR3: CASSRLGSASTDTQYF; DNA: TGCGCCAGCAGCCGACTTGGTTCAGCTAGCACAGATACGCAGTATTTT
size: NA; length: 14; V: TRBV5-1; J: TRBJ2-4; D: TRBD2; CDR3: CASSGGGTKNIQYF; DNA: TGCGCCAGCAGCGGCGGGGGGACCAAAAACATTCAGTACTTC
size: NA; length: 15; V: TRBV7-3; J: TRBJ1-6; D: NA; CDR3: CASSPRGGRDSPLHF; DNA: TGTGCCAGCAGCCCCAGGGGCGGTCGGGATTCACCCCTCCACTTT
size: NA; length: 14; V: TRBV3-1/TRBV3-2; J: TRBJ2-1; D: NA; CDR3: CASSRETASNEQFF; DNA: TGTGCCAGCAGCCGAGAGACAGCCTCCAATGAGCAGTTCTTC
size: NA; length: 13; V: TRBV4-1; J: TRBJ2-1; D: NA; CDR3: CASSHDSNNEQFF; DNA: TGCGCCAGCAGCCACGACAGCAACAATGAGCAGTTCTTC
size: NA; length: 16; V: TRBV3-1/TRBV3-2; J: TRBJ2-7; D: TRBD2; CDR3: CASSQDTSGGAYEQYF; DNA: TGTGCCAGCAGCCAAGATACGAGCGGGGGGGCCTACGAGCAGTACTTC
size: few; length: 13; V: TRBV14; J: TRBJ1-4; D: NA; CDR3: CASSQGAREKLFF; DNA: TGTGCCAGCAGCCAGGGGGCGAGGGAAAAACTGTTTTTT
size: NA; length: 14; V: TRBV11-3; J: TRBJ1-1; D: NA; CDR3: CASSLALPGTEAFF; DNA: TGTGCCAGCAGCTTAGCTCTCCCGGGGACTGAAGCTTTCTTT
size: once; length: 14; V: TRBV25-1; J: TRBJ2-3; D: NA; CDR3: CASSPTGKTDTQYF; DNA: TGTGCCAGCAGCCCGACAGGAAAAACAGATACGCAGTATTTT
size: NA; length: 15; V: TRBV6-5; J: TRBJ2-7; D: TRBD1; CDR3: CASIWGTGGSYEQYF; DNA: TGTGCCAGCATCTGGGGGACAGGGGGCTCCTACGAGCAGTACTTC
size: NA; length: 16; V: TRBV10-3; J: TRBJ2-1; D: NA; CDR3: CAISDSSGLLYNEQFF; DNA: TGTGCCATCAGTGATTCCTCGGGACTTTTATACAATGAGCAGTTCTTC
size: once; length: 14; V: TRBV7-8; J: TRBJ1-1; D: NA; CDR3: CASSLVGIGTEAFF; DNA: TGTGCCAGCAGCTTAGTGGGCATAGGCACTGAAGCTTTCTTT
size: NA; length: 14; V: TRBV7-9; J: TRBJ1-4; D: TRBD1; CDR3: CASSSGQGGEKLFF; DNA: TGTGCCAGCAGCTCGGGACAGGGCGGGGAAAAACTGTTTTTT
size: NA; length: 15; V: TRBV9; J: TRBJ2-1; D: TRBD1; CDR3: CASSVGQGSYNEQFF; DNA: TGTGCCAGCAGCGTAGGACAGGGCTCCTACAATGAGCAGTTCTTC
size: NA; length: 16; V: TRBV4-2; J: TRBJ1-2; D: TRBD1; CDR3: CASSQDLRQGYYGYTF; DNA: TGTGCCAGCAGCCAAGATCTGAGACAGGGATACTATGGCTACACCTTC
size: NA; length: 14; V: TRBV27; J: TRBJ1-6; D: TRBD1; CDR3: CASSPDRENSPLHF; DNA: TGTGCCAGCAGCCCGGACAGGGAGAATTCACCCCTCCACTTT
size: NA; length: 15; V: TRBV2; J: TRBJ1-5; D: TRBD1; CDR3: CASSPPTGDNQPQHF; DNA: TGTGCCAGCAGTCCCCCGACAGGGGATAATCAGCCCCAGCATTTT
size: once; length: 15; V: TRBV11-2; J: TRBJ1-2; D: NA; CDR3: CASSLDRGAVGGYTF; DNA: TGTGCCAGCAGCTTAGACCGGGGGGCGGTAGGTGGCTACACCTTC
size: once; length: 13; V: TRBV4-1; J: TRBJ2-7; D: TRBD1; CDR3: CASSRTGQDEQYF; DNA: TGCGCCAGCAGTCGGACTGGACAGGACGAGCAGTACTTC
size: NA; length: 11; V: TRBV20-1; J: TRBJ2-3; D: NA; CDR3: CSASVRDTQYF; DNA: TGCAGTGCTAGTGTGCGCGATACGCAGTATTTT
size: NA; length: 13; V: TRBV3-1/TRBV3-2; J: TRBJ1-2; D: NA; CDR3: CASSQEEGYGYTF; DNA: TGTGCCAGCAGCCAAGAGGAGGGGTATGGCTACACCTTC
size: NA; length: 15; V: TRBV6-2/TRBV6-3; J: TRBJ2-7; D: NA; CDR3: CASSSYKQGSYEQYF; DNA: TGTGCCAGCAGTTCCTATAAACAGGGATCCTACGAGCAGTACTTC
size: NA; length: 18; V: TRBV7-2; J: TRBJ2-6; D: NA; CDR3: CASSYGDTIRYGANVLTF; DNA: TGTGCCAGCAGCTATGGGGACACCATCAGATATGGGGCCAACGTCCTGACTTTC
size: NA; length: 15; V: TRBV5-4; J: TRBJ2-3; D: NA; CDR3: CASSLEASGTDTQYF; DNA: TGTGCCAGCAGCTTGGAGGCTAGCGGCACAGATACGCAGTATTTT
size: few; length: 15; V: TRBV6-5; J: TRBJ1-2; D: TRBD1; CDR3: CASSRGRGTGYGYTF; DNA: TGTGCCAGCAGTCGAGGTCGGGGGACAGGGTATGGCTACACCTTC
size: NA; length: 18; V: TRBV6-1; J: TRBJ2-7; D: TRBD2; CDR3: CASSEDSGGAMLSYEQYF; DNA: TGTGCCAGCAGTGAGGATAGCGGGGGGGCGATGTTATCCTACGAGCAGTACTTC
size: once; length: 17; V: TRBV19; J: TRBJ1-6; D: NA; CDR3: CASSISFLSSYNSPLHF; DNA: TGTGCCAGTAGTATCTCATTCCTGAGCTCCTATAATTCACCCCTCCACTTT
size: few; length: 13; V: TRBV19; J: TRBJ1-5; D: NA; CDR3: CASSRDKNQPQHF; DNA: TGTGCCAGTAGCCGGGACAAAAATCAGCCCCAGCATTTT
size: NA; length: 15; V: TRBV4-3; J: TRBJ2-5; D: TRBD2; CDR3: CASSRQLAGRETQYF; DNA: TGCGCCAGCAGCCGTCAACTAGCGGGGCGGGAGACCCAGTACTTC
size: NA; length: 15; V: TRBV19; J: TRBJ1-5; D: NA; CDR3: CASSSWGEGNQPQHF; DNA: TGTGCCAGTAGTAGTTGGGGCGAGGGCAATCAGCCCCAGCATTTT
size: once; length: 14; V: TRBV6-1; J: TRBJ2-5; D: TRBD2; CDR3: CASSEVGTSEAQYF; DNA: TGTGCCAGCAGTGAGGTGGGGACTAGCGAGGCCCAGTACTTC
size: NA; length: 13; V: TRBV25-1; J: TRBJ1-1; D: NA; CDR3: CASSVGSYAEAFF; DNA: TGTGCCAGCAGTGTAGGGAGTTATGCTGAAGCTTTCTTT
size: NA; length: 14; V: TRBV24-1; J: TRBJ2-2; D: NA; CDR3: CATSDLRGTGELFF; DNA: TGTGCCACCAGTGATTTGCGGGGGACCGGGGAGCTGTTTTTT
size: NA; length: 12; V: TRBV18; J: TRBJ2-5; D: NA; CDR3: CASSPSRETQYF; DNA: TGTGCCAGCTCACCTTCGCGAGAGACCCAGTACTTC